This T cell receptor beta chain was identified during a study of shared clonotypes between healthy human individuals. Data came from immunoSEQ multiplex PCR; TCRdb stores just in-frame clones and leaves some out. The data contain more than 2,000,000 clones, approximately 94% of them seen just once; the ten biggest clones take up about 0.13%. The CDR3 is made up of 17 amino acids. Germline loops: CDR1 MNHNS, CDR2 SASEGT. Losses at the gene ends were 1 base for V and 2 bases for J; bases not matched to a gene: 9. This chain uses TRBV6-1 with TRBJ2-5; 8 bases align to TRBD1. The sequencing input was naive CD4+ T cells sorted from blood. Subset in this sample: CD45RA+ positively selected. This receptor was obtained from a man aged 18-30 years in good health. As DNA, the CDR3 is TGTGCCAGCAGTGAAGTCGCGGCAGGGGGCGAACAAGAGACCCAGTACTTC. It translates to CASSEVAAGGEQETQYF.